This T cell receptor (beta chain) was sequenced in a study of blood T cell repertoires in COVID-19. Across the study: Spain, Italy and the United States supplied samples that represented acute and convalescent COVID-19.

Germline V gives CDR1 SGHRS, CDR2 YFSETQ. V was shortened by 2 bases and J by 4 bases, with 9 bases between the two germline ends. CDR3 length: 14 residues. In the original workflow: Amplifying reference gene primers gave estimates of nucleated cell counts. The protocol was immunoSEQ multiplex PCR, while the TCRdb copy is restricted to in-frame clones and leaves out a portion. V, J and clone size derive from that table, while D and trimming were established from the DNA sequence. The sample lists approximately 46,000 clones, around 87% occurring once. The chain combines TRBV5-1 with TRBJ2-2; TRBD1 is a possible D gene (6 bases). Sequenced material: peripheral blood. The source is a man in his fifties or sixties with active COVID-19. CDR3 in DNA: TGCGCCAGCAGCTTCCAAGGGGGCACCGGGGAGCTGTTTTTT. It translates to CASSFQGGTGELFF.